Listed below are T cell receptor beta chains from one sample, sequenced in a study of cytomegalovirus exposure and HLA in healthy donors. Method: immunoSEQ multiplex PCR; TCRdb's copy keeps in-frame clones and lacks some. The sample has 110,000 to 150,000 clones, roughly 90% seen once; the top ten hold 0.55% to 0.8%. What was sequenced was PBMCs. Receptors originate from a man younger than 35 in good health and CMV-seronegative. Both conserved end residues are part of each CDR3. Each record gives: V gene, CDR3 protein.

TRBV6-5	CASNPTPAAYNEQFF
TRBV6-5	CASSYLGQGWAGELFF
TRBV28	CASSPTGSGQPQHF
TRBV15	CATSWAGTAYEQFF
TRBV9	CASSVELGDSSGNTIYF
TRBV9	CASSPHTGVNSPLHF
TRBV6-5	CASRLAGAGELFF
TRBV6-5	CASREQDYGYTF
TRBV6-5	CASSYSWPDTGELFF
TRBV6-5	CASSYLLRGGRELFF
TRBV18	CASSTGQETQYF
TRBV7-9	CASSLEWGGSGYTF
TRBV2	CASVGGRINEQFF
TRBV5-6	CASSLSLFMNTEAFF
TRBV2	CASIQGASETQYF
TRBV9	CASSVTRTANTGELFF
TRBV5-4	CASSFPSNYGYTF
TRBV14	CASSQVGGSTEAFF
TRBV28	CASTIAGGITGELFF
TRBV11-3	CASSSMAGGTDTQYF
TRBV5-1	CASSRSSGLAGGMILNEQFF
TRBV7-9	CASSLSREGGTDTQYF
TRBV11-2	CASSLGVGTGSTGELFF
TRBV9	CASSDWAGGGNTIYF
TRBV7-2	CASSLDRVDQPQHF
TRBV30	CAWRLDRRTGELFF
TRBV4-1	CASSQARDRVDGYTF
TRBV27	CASSFSGGRDVGYTF
TRBV6-6	CASSYPGTGGKYEQYF
TRBV4-2	CASSQVAGRTEAFF
TRBV27	CASSWGTGSSTDTQYF
TRBV27	CASSPGYEQYF
TRBV5-1	CASSLSGLSETQYF
TRBV7-2	CASSPQGLAGLETQYF
TRBV15	CATRLAGGRNEQFF
TRBV30	CAWSGPGRGAQPQHF
TRBV6-1	CASSKNIPYEQYF
TRBV7-6	CASSLGRELETQYF
TRBV5-1	CASSSGQGRDTQYF
TRBV9	CASSSRGQDYNEQFF
TRBV9	CASSVGSDLMNTEAFF
TRBV5-4	CASSLASGQDEGYTF
TRBV9	CASSRDTEAFF
TRBV2	CASSDNGQNTQYF
TRBV11-2	CASSSRGSGNTIYF
TRBV11-3	CASSLEGLAGGPSRLEQFF
TRBV19	CASRLRQNTGELFF
TRBV6-1	CASSARTLNTEAFF